The 10 T cell receptor beta chains below all came from one sample that was sequenced in a study of regulatory T cells in long-lasting Graves disease. Stated time point: newly diagnosed GD, antithyroid drugs for less than 3 months. The TCR library used RNA extracted from PBMCs. Arm-PCR of CDR3 regions and iRepertoire HTBI primers were used to build TCR beta libraries. Each CDR3 protein is one row after TCRdb ran MiXCR on the multiplex PCR reads. The sample lists a few hundred thousand distinct CDR3 sequences, 20% to 25% occurring once. The sample was peripheral blood mononuclear cells (PBMCs), taken at new diagnosis, from a patient treated with antithyroid drugs. The receptors were sampled from a female donor with Graves disease.

This clonotype occurred many times. Its ends do not fully match the called genes, so a read error is possible. This chain uses TRBV5-1 with TRBJ2-3, with a tentative D call TRBD2 (5 bases). There are 15 residues in the CDR3. CDR1 is SGHRS and CDR2 is YFSETQ in the germline V gene. This CDR3 reads CASSFGNGRTDTQYF. For the CDR3, the DNA is TGTGCCAGCAGCTTCGGGAACGGACGCACAGATACGCAGTATTTT.

This clonotype was detected ten times or more. The gene calls are TRBV20-1 and TRBJ2-5, with D unclear. Trimming left V 3 bases short and J 0 bases short, with 8 bases between. Germline lookup yields CDR1 DFQATT and CDR2 SNEGSKA (reference sequence). The CDR3 sequence is 13 residues long. The DNA of the CDR3 is TGCAGTGCTAGGGGTTATGACCAAGAGACCCAGTACTTC. Protein sequence: CSARGYDQETQYF.

This clonotype turned up a few times. This chain joins TRBV4-3 and TRBJ2-2, with no clear D. The CDR3 spans 13 residues. The germline V and J ends were trimmed by 0 bases and 8 bases, with 7 bases remaining between them. The germline V gene has CDR1 LGHNA and CDR2 YSLEER. The CDR3: CASSQEPQGELFF. The CDR3 DNA reads as TGCGCCAGCAGCCAAGAACCCCAAGGGGAGCTGTTTTTT.

This clonotype was picked up many times. The chain joins TRBV7-2 to TRBJ1-1, with a tentative D call TRBD1 (5 bases). Germline assignment: CDR1 SGHTA and CDR2 FQGNSA. Between the trimmed V and J ends, which lost 6 bases and 1 base, there was a span of 15 bases. CDR3 length: 15 residues. CDR3 bases: TGTGCCAGCAGTTTGGGGGTAGCAGAGAACACTGAAGCTTTCTTT. This translates into CASSLGVAENTEAFF.

This clonotype appeared many times. The V and J genes are TRBV11-3 and TRBJ2-7; the D gene is possibly TRBD1 (6 bases). The CDR3 has 16 residues. The germline CDR1 and CDR2 sequences are SGHNT and YENEEA. V lost 1 base and J lost 0, with 13 bases in between. The CDR3 nucleotides are TGTGCCAGCAGCTTAGGACAGGTCCTGAGCTCCTACGAGCAGTACTTC. Translation: CASSLGQVLSSYEQYF.

The table lists this clonotype with a count of one. The chain joins TRBV6-1 to TRBJ2-1, with a possible D match to TRBD2 (6 bases). From germline, CDR1 is MNHNS and CDR2 SASEGT. There are 15 residues in the CDR3. V was trimmed by 7 bases and J by 6 bases, leaving 19 bases between them. DNA of the CDR3: TGTGCCAGCACCCGACTAGAACAGGCCTCCAATGAGCAGTTCTTC. As protein: CASTRLEQASNEQFF.

This clonotype was picked up one time. The V gene is TRBV2, the J gene TRBJ1-1; D uncertain. This CDR3 spans 14 amino acids. The V gene lost 6 bases and the J gene lost 4 bases, with 15 bases spanning the gap. CDR1 is SNHLY, CDR2 FYNNEI, per germline. The CDR3 DNA follows: TGTGCCAGCAGCATCATTTCGGGGAGCACTGAAGCTTTCTTT. Its translation: CASSIISGSTEAFF.

This clonotype was seen only a few times. This chain links TRBV7-9 with TRBJ1-2, with 9 bases fitting TRBD1. Per germline, CDR1 SEHNR and CDR2 FQNEAQ (reference sequence). The CDR3 has 17 amino acids. Germline trimming cut 5 bases from V and 5 bases from J; bases unmatched to any gene: 15. CDR3 sequence reads: CASSPTGTGKLIYGYTF. The CDR3 DNA reads TGTGCCAGCAGCCCTACCGGGACAGGGAAATTAATTTATGGCTACACCTTC.

This clonotype was counted many times. This chain connects TRBV14 to TRBJ2-5; D is tentatively TRBD1 or TRBD2 (6 bases each). Germline V gene data show CDR1 as SGHDN and CDR2 as FVKESK. V was cut by 4 bases and J by 5 bases, with 17 bases left in between. The length of the CDR3 is 15 residues. Written as DNA, the CDR3 is TGTGCCAGCAGCCTCGCCTCGGGGGCAGGGGAGACCCAGTACTTC. Protein product: CASSLASGAGETQYF.

This rearrangement joins TRBV27 to TRBJ1-1, with D possibly being TRBD1 (6 bases). Germline loops: CDR1 MNHEY, CDR2 SMNVEV (reference sequence). V dropped 5 bases and J dropped 2 bases, with 18 bases sitting between them. This CDR3 contains 16 residues. CDR3 coding DNA: TGTGCCAGCAGTCTAGGGGGAACAGGGAGTAACACTGAAGCTTTCTTT. It translates to CASSLGGTGSNTEAFF.